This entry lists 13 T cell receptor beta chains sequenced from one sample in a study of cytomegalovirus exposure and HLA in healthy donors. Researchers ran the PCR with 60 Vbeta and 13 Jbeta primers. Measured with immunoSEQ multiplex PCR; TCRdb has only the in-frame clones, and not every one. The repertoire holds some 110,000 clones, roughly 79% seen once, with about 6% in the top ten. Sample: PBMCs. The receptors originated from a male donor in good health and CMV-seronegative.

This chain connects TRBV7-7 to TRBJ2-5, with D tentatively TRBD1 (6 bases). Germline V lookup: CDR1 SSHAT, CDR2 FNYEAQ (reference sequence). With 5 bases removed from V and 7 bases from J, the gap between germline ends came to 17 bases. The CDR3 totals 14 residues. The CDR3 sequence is CASSPSGAFGTQYF. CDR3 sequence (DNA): TGTGCCAGCAGCCCGTCAGGGGCGTTTGGGACCCAGTACTTC.

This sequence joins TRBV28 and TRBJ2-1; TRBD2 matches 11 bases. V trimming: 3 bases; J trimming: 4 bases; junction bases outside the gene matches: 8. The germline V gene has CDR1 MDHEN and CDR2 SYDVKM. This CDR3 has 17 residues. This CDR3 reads CASSLLAGGSPYNEQFF. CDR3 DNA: TGTGCCAGCAGTTTGCTAGCGGGAGGCTCCCCTTACAATGAGCAGTTCTTC.

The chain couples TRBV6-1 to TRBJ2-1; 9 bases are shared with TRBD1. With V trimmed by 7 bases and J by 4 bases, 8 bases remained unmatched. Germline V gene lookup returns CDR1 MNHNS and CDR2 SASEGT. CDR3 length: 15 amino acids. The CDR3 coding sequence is TGTGCCAGCACCGATCCCGGACAGGGGTACAATGAGCAGTTCTTC. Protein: CASTDPGQGYNEQFF.

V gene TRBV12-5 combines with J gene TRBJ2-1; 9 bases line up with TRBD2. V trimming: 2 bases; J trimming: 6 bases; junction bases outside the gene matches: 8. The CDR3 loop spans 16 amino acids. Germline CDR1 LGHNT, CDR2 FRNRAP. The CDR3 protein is CASGLRVAGVANEQFF. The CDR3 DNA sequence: TGTGCTAGTGGTTTGAGAGTAGCGGGAGTCGCCAATGAGCAGTTCTTC. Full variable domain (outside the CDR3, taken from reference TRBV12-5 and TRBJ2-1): DARVTQTPRHKVTEMGQEVTMRCQPILGHNTVFWYRQTMMQGLELLAYFRNRAPLDDSGMPKDRFSAEMPDATLATLKIQPSEPRDSAVYFCASGLRVAGVANEQFFGPGTRLTVL.

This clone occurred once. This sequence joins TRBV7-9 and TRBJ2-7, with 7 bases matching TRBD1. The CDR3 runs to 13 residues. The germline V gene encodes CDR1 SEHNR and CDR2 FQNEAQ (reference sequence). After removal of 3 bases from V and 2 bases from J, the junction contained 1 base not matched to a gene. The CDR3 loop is CASSLQGAYEQYF. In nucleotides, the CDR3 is TGTGCCAGCAGCTTGCAGGGGGCCTACGAGCAGTACTTC.

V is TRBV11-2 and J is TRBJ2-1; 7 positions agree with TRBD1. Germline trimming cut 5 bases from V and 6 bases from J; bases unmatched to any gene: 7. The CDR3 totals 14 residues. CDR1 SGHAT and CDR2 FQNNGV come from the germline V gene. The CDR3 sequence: CASSPRQGLNEQFF. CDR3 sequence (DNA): TGTGCCAGCAGCCCCCGACAGGGTCTCAATGAGCAGTTCTTC.

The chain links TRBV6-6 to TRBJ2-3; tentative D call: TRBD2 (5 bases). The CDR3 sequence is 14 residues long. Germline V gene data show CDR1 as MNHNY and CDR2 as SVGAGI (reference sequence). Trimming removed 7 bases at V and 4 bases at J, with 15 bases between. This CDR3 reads CASTDRGLADTQYF. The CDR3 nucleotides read TGTGCCAGCACCGACCGGGGTTTGGCAGATACGCAGTATTTT.

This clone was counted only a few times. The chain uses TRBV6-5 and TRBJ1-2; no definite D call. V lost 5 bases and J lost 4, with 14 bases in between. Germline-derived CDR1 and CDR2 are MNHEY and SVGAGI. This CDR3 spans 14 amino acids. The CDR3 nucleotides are TGTGCCAGCAGTGACAAGGCTGATGTCTATGGCTACACCTTC. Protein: CASSDKADVYGYTF.

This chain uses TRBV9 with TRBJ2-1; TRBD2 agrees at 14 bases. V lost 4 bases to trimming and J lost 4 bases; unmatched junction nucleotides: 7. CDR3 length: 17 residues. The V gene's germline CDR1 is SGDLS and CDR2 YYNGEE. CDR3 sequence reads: CASSPQGLAGEYNEQFF. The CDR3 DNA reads TGTGCCAGCAGCCCACAGGGACTAGCGGGAGAATACAATGAGCAGTTCTTC.

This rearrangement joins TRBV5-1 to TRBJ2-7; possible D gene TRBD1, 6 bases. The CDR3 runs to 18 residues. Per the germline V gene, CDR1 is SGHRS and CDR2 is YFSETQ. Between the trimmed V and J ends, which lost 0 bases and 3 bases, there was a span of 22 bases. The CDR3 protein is CASSLAKPTGIGIYEQYF. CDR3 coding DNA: TGCGCCAGCAGCTTGGCCAAACCTACAGGGATAGGAATCTACGAGCAGTACTTC.

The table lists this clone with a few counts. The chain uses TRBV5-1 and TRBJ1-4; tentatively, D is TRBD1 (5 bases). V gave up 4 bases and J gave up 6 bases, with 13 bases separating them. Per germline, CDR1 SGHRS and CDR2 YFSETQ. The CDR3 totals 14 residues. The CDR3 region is CASSRQSTDEKLFF. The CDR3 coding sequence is TGCGCCAGCAGCAGACAGTCGACAGATGAAAAACTGTTTTTT.

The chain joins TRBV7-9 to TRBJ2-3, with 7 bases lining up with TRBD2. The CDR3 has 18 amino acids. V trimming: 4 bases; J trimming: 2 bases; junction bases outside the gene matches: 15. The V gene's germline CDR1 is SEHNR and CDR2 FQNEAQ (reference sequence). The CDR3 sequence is CASSSNALAGETTDTQYF. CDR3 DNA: TGTGCCAGCAGCTCAAATGCCTTGGCGGGAGAGACCACAGATACGCAGTATTTT.

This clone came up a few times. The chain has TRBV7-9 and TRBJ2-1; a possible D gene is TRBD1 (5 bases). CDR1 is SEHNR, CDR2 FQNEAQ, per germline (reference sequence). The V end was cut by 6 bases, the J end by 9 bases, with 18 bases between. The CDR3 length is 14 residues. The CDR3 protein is CASSRSRPQGEQFF. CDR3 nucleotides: TGTGCCAGCAGTCGTTCAAGACCTCAGGGTGAGCAGTTCTTC.